This T cell receptor (beta chain) is drawn from a study of control samples from healthy donors and cancer patients. Method: immunoSEQ multiplex PCR; TCRdb's copy keeps in-frame clones and lacks some. The sample holds some 80,000 clones; around 92% are singletons and the top ten take almost 6%. The germline gives CDR1 MNHEY, CDR2 SMNVEV (reference sequence). The CDR3 runs to 15 residues. With 4 bases removed from V and 0 bases from J, the gap between germline ends came to 7 bases. The chain carries TRBV27 and TRBJ1-6; D uncertain. The sequenced sample was blood. This TCR was sampled from a woman in her fifties or sixties in good health. In DNA form, the CDR3 reads TGTGCCAGCAGTTCGACGAGCTCCTATAATTCACCCCTCCACTTT. Residues: CASSSTSSYNSPLHF.